The 29 T cell receptor beta chains listed next were all sequenced from one sample in a study of PD-L1 blockade in urothelial cancer. Using immunoSEQ multiplex PCR, the repertoire was profiled, and TCRdb retains in-frame clones only, with some absent. The data show over 30,000 clones, over 75% seen once. Indicated time point: pretreatment peripheral blood. The sequenced sample was PBMCs, obtained around atezolizumab (anti-PD-L1) treatment. Receptor source: a man in his sixties with urothelial cancer.

The chain carries TRBV5-6 and TRBJ1-3; possibly TRBD1 for D (5 bases). The germline V gene encodes CDR1 SGHDT and CDR2 YYEEEE. The V and J ends lost 4 bases and 4 bases respectively, with 21 bases between them. This CDR3 is built from 17 residues. The CDR3 protein is CASSPFGTAGGGNTIYF. CDR3 nucleotide sequence: TGTGCCAGCAGCCCATTCGGGACTGCGGGGGGAGGAAACACCATATATTTT.

This clone has a handful of counts. The chain carries TRBV2 and TRBJ2-5; 13 nucleotides align to TRBD2. Germline V gene sequence: CDR1 SNHLY, CDR2 FYNNEI. V dropped 8 bases and J dropped 5; count of bases not matched to a gene: 8. The CDR3 contains 15 residues. DNA of the CDR3: TGTGCCAGCGGTCCACTAGCGGGAGGGGGGGAGACCCAGTACTTC. This sequence encodes CASGPLAGGGETQYF. The variable domain in full, completed from reference TRBV2 and TRBJ2-5, reads EPEVTQTPSHQVTQMGQEVILRCVPISNHLYFYWYRQILGQKVEFLVSFYNNEISEKSEIFDDQFSVERPDGSNFTLKIRSTKLEDSAMYFCASGPLAGGGETQYFGPGTRLLVL.

The chain recombines TRBV7-9 with TRBJ1-3; D is undetermined. With 11 bases removed from V and 0 bases from J, the gap between germline ends came to 14 bases. The CDR3 runs to 14 residues. CDR1 SEHNR and CDR2 FQNEAQ come from the germline V gene (reference sequence). CDR3 sequence reads: CAHGGSLSGNTIYF. CDR3 in DNA: TGTGCCCACGGCGGGAGCCTCTCTGGAAACACCATATATTTT. The variable domain in full, with the rest retrieved from reference TRBV7-9 and TRBJ1-3, is DTGVSQNPRHKITKRGQNVTFRCDPISEHNRLYWYRQTLGQGPEFLTYFQNEAQLEKSRLLSDRFSAERPKGSFSTLEIQRTEQGDSAMYLCAHGGSLSGNTIYFGEGSWLTVV.

This chain joins TRBV9 and TRBJ2-7; D is possibly TRBD1 (5 bases). Germline loops: CDR1 SGDLS, CDR2 YYNGEE. V lost 4 bases, J lost 2 bases, and 16 bases lay in between. The CDR3 runs 15 residues. Here the CDR3 reads CASSLGAGLTYEQYF. The DNA for the CDR3 is TGTGCCAGCAGCCTAGGGGCAGGGCTAACCTACGAGCAGTACTTC.

The genes are TRBV2 and TRBJ2-1; 11 positions match TRBD2. J gave up 8 bases and V 8 bases, and 11 bases lay outside the gene matches. The CDR3 has 15 amino acids. The V gene's germline CDR1 is SNHLY and CDR2 FYNNEI. DNA for the CDR3: TGTGCCAGCCTAGAGGGGACTAGCGGCGTCCATGAGCAGTTCTTC. Protein: CASLEGTSGVHEQFF.

The V gene is TRBV2, the J gene TRBJ1-3; D is undetermined. The germline gives CDR1 SNHLY, CDR2 FYNNEI. This CDR3 has 12 amino acids. Trimming removed 6 bases at V and 4 bases at J, with 7 bases between. The DNA for the CDR3 is TGTGCCAGCAGCTCCGGGGGAAACACCATATATTTT. It translates to CASSSGGNTIYF.

CDR3 in DNA: TGTGCCAGCAGCTCCGAGGGCGGGACTCAAGAGACCCAGTACTTC. Its translation is CASSSEGGTQETQYF. The gene calls are TRBV7-2 and TRBJ2-5; D possibly corresponds to TRBD2 (6 bases). CDR1 and CDR2 (germline): SGHTA, FQGNSA. V was shortened by 4 bases and J by 2 bases, with 14 bases between the two germline ends. The CDR3 has 15 residues.

The chain combines TRBV2 with TRBJ1-2; a possible D gene is TRBD1 (6 bases). Trimming took off 2 bases at V and 5 bases at J, with 12 bases between the two ends. CDR1 is SNHLY, CDR2 FYNNEI, per germline. There are 14 residues in the CDR3. The CDR3 is CASSERGNRYGYTF. CDR3 sequence (DNA): TGTGCCAGCAGTGAAAGGGGGAACCGATATGGCTACACCTTC. The variable domain in full, completed from reference TRBV2 and TRBJ1-2, reads EPEVTQTPSHQVTQMGQEVILRCVPISNHLYFYWYRQILGQKVEFLVSFYNNEISEKSEIFDDQFSVERPDGSNFTLKIRSTKLEDSAMYFCASSERGNRYGYTFGSGTRLTVV.

The V gene is TRBV4-1, the J gene TRBJ1-2; TRBD1 matches 7 bases. The ends lost 4 bases at V and 2 bases at J; junction bases unmatched: 4. Germline lookup yields CDR1 MGHRA and CDR2 YSYEKL. The CDR3 runs to 14 residues. The CDR3 loop reads CASSPGQRNYGYTF. CDR3 nucleotides: TGCGCCAGCAGCCCGGGACAGCGCAACTATGGCTACACCTTC.

This chain joins TRBV11-1 and TRBJ2-1; D ambiguous. V was trimmed by 0 bases and J by 5 bases, leaving 8 bases between them. The CDR3 extends over 14 amino acids. Germline V gene data show CDR1 as SGHAT and CDR2 as FQDESV (reference sequence). The CDR3 protein is CASSLAHRDNEQFF. DNA for the CDR3: TGTGCCAGCAGCTTAGCCCACAGAGACAATGAGCAGTTCTTC.

The rearrangement links TRBV5-6 to TRBJ2-1; TRBD2 matches at 13 bases. The germline CDR1 and CDR2 sequences are SGHDT and YYEEEE. The ends lost 2 bases at V and 5 bases at J; junction bases unmatched: 1. The CDR3 is 15 amino acids. The CDR3 protein is CASSFGTSGDNEQFF. CDR3 bases: TGTGCCAGCAGCTTCGGGACTAGCGGGGACAATGAGCAGTTCTTC.

V and J are TRBV6-1 and TRBJ2-5; 11 bases are a match to TRBD2. CDR1 and CDR2 from the germline V gene are MNHNS and SASEGT. The length of the CDR3 is 15 residues. The trim removed 5 bases at V and 2 bases at J, leaving 4 bases unmatched. The CDR3 sequence: CASSLAGGGQETQYF. CDR3 bases: TGTGCCAGCAGTTTAGCGGGAGGGGGACAAGAGACCCAGTACTTC.

The CDR3 region has the DNA TGTGCCAGCAGCGTAGGGGAGGCATTGTCCGCCTACGAGCAGTACTTC. Encoded protein: CASSVGEALSAYEQYF. The chain links TRBV9 to TRBJ2-7, with D maybe TRBD2 (6 bases). This CDR3 region has 16 residues. Germline V gene data show CDR1 as SGDLS and CDR2 as YYNGEE. The V end was cut by 0 bases, the J end by 2 bases, with 15 bases between.

CDR3 sequence: CASSRTPGTMDSGNTIYF. CDR3 in DNA: TGTGCCAGCAGCCGCACTCCCGGGACAATGGACTCTGGAAACACCATATATTTT. The chain recombines TRBV9 with TRBJ1-3; a weak D match, TRBD1 (6 bases). The length of the CDR3 is 18 residues. V was clipped by 4 bases and J by 0 bases, with 20 bases between them. The germline V gene encodes CDR1 SGDLS and CDR2 YYNGEE.

This sequence joins TRBV28 and TRBJ2-7, with 7 bases matching TRBD2. Germline V gives CDR1 MDHEN, CDR2 SYDVKM. V shed 2 bases and J 3 bases; nucleotides not matched to a gene: 16. CDR3 length: 18 amino acids. DNA of the CDR3: TGTGCCAGCAGTTTACCAGGACGTTCAGCGGGATCGGTCTACGAGCAGTACTTC. The encoded protein is CASSLPGRSAGSVYEQYF.

The V and J genes are TRBV27 and TRBJ2-7; 8 nucleotides align to TRBD2. Germline lookup yields CDR1 MNHEY and CDR2 SMNVEV (reference sequence). After removal of 3 bases from V and 12 bases from J, the junction contained 10 bases not matched to a gene. This CDR3 comprises 13 residues. The CDR3 sequence: CASSLSGGLLPYF. CDR3 bases: TGTGCCAGCAGTTTGTCGGGAGGGTTGCTGCCGTACTTC.

This clone was counted a single time. The J gene is TRBJ1-2, the V gene TRBV19; 8 nucleotides match TRBD1. The CDR3 is made up of 16 amino acids. The junction had 7 bases not matched to a gene; V was cut back by 1 base and J by 3 bases. The germline V gene has CDR1 LNHDA and CDR2 SQIVND (reference sequence). The CDR3 protein is CASSIVSTGGDYGYTF. For the CDR3, the DNA is TGTGCCAGTAGTATAGTCTCCACAGGGGGGGACTATGGCTACACCTTC. The whole variable domain, remainder taken from reference TRBV19 and TRBJ1-2, is DGGITQSPKYLFRKEGQNVTLSCEQNLNHDAMYWYRQDPGQGLRLIYYSQIVNDFQKGDIAEGYSVSREKKESFPLTVTSAQKNPTAFYLCASSIVSTGGDYGYTFGSGTRLTVV.

V gene TRBV18 combines with J gene TRBJ2-7; TRBD1 agrees at 8 bases. The germline V gene encodes CDR1 KGHSH and CDR2 LQKENI. The CDR3 runs 14 residues. V lost 8 bases, J lost 5 bases, and 11 bases stayed unmatched. CDR3: CASQRQGLSDEQYF. The CDR3 DNA sequence: TGTGCCAGCCAGAGACAGGGGCTGAGTGACGAGCAGTACTTC.

V and J are TRBV6-5 and TRBJ2-7; D not certain. V lost 0 bases and J lost 3, with 6 bases in between. This CDR3 is built from 13 residues. The germline V gene encodes CDR1 MNHEY and CDR2 SVGAGI. The CDR3 reads CASSYSSSYEQYF. CDR3 DNA: TGTGCCAGCAGTTACTCGTCGAGCTACGAGCAGTACTTC.

This clone was seen a few times. V usage is TRBV7-3 and J usage is TRBJ2-3; tentatively, D is TRBD1 (5 bases). Germline V gives CDR1 SGHTA, CDR2 FQGTGA. This CDR3 spans 14 amino acids. V lost 0 bases and J 1 base, leaving 5 bases between the germline ends. CDR3 in DNA: TGTGCCAGCAGCTTAACAGGGGGCACAGATACGCAGTATTTT. Protein sequence: CASSLTGGTDTQYF. Full variable domain (outside the CDR3, taken from reference TRBV7-3 and TRBJ2-3): GAGVSQTPSNKVTEKGKYVELRCDPISGHTALYWYRQSLGQGPEFLIYFQGTGAADDSGLPNDRFFAVRPEGSVSTLKIQRTERGDSAVYLCASSLTGGTDTQYFGPGTRLTVL.

The genes are TRBV10-1 and TRBJ2-2; D gene ambiguous. Trimming cost V 4 bases and J 2 bases, with 2 bases left between them. Germline V gene sequence: CDR1 WNHNN, CDR2 SYGVQD (reference sequence). This CDR3 has 12 amino acids. The CDR3 DNA reads as TGCGCCAGCAGTGTAAACACCGGGGAGCTGTTTTTT. This gives the protein CASSVNTGELFF.

V gene TRBV10-3 combines with J gene TRBJ2-2, with 7 bases identical to TRBD2. Losses at the gene ends were 7 bases for V and 4 bases for J; bases not matched to a gene: 12. CDR1 ENHRY and CDR2 SYGVKD come from the germline V gene. CDR3 size: 16 residues. The CDR3 nucleotides are TGTGCCATCACCCAAGGGAGCGGGACGTCCACCGGGGAGCTGTTTTTT. Translating gives CAITQGSGTSTGELFF.

The chain combines TRBV5-4 with TRBJ2-5, with D possibly TRBD2 on 6 matching bases. CDR3 size: 15 residues. V was shortened by 0 bases and J by 5 bases, with 14 bases between the two germline ends. CDR1 SGHNT and CDR2 YYREEE come from the germline V gene (reference sequence). The CDR3 sequence is CASSLGGTAKETQYF. The CDR3, as DNA: TGTGCCAGCAGCTTGGGCGGGACGGCCAAGGAGACCCAGTACTTC.

V usage is TRBV18 and J usage is TRBJ2-1; D ambiguous. The length of the CDR3 is 15 residues. Germline V gene sequence: CDR1 KGHSH, CDR2 LQKENI. Trimming took 0 bases from V and 2 from J, leaving 8 bases between them. CDR3 protein: CASSPPTRTYNEQFF. The CDR3 DNA reads as TGTGCCAGCTCACCACCAACGCGGACCTACAATGAGCAGTTCTTC.

This clone was counted a single time. V usage is TRBV19 and J usage is TRBJ1-2; D remains ambiguous. The CDR3 loop spans 12 amino acids. V lost 5 bases, J lost 8 bases, and 12 bases lay in between. Germline lookup yields CDR1 LNHDA and CDR2 SQIVND (reference sequence). As DNA, the CDR3 is TGTGCCAGTAGTGTATCAGATCGCGGCTACACCTTC. It translates to CASSVSDRGYTF.

The V and J genes are TRBV5-4 and TRBJ2-1, with 11 bases fitting TRBD1. The CDR3 is 14 residues long. Germline trimming cut 4 bases from V and 9 bases from J; bases unmatched to any gene: 6. The germline CDR1 and CDR2 sequences are SGHNT and YYREEE (reference sequence). The CDR3 reads CASSRGQGESEQFF. CDR3 in DNA: TGTGCCAGCAGCAGGGGACAGGGGGAGAGTGAGCAGTTCTTC. The entire variable domain, with the rest obtained from reference TRBV5-4 and TRBJ2-1, is as follows: ETGVTQSPTHLIKTRGQQVTLRCSSQSGHNTVSWYQQALGQGPQFIFQYYREEENGRGNFPPRFSGLQFPNYSSELNVNALELDDSALYLCASSRGQGESEQFFGPGTRLTVL.

The chain couples TRBV5-1 to TRBJ2-5; the D is unclear. The V end was cut by 3 bases, the J end by 5 bases, with 11 bases between. The CDR3 runs to 13 residues. Germline assignment: CDR1 SGHRS and CDR2 YFSETQ. CDR3 DNA sequence: TGCGCCAGCAGCTCTGTTGGCTTGGAGACCCAGTACTTC. Amino acid sequence: CASSSVGLETQYF. Drawing the rest from reference TRBV5-1 and TRBJ2-5, the complete variable domain is KAGVTQTPRYLIKTRGQQVTLSCSPISGHRSVSWYQQTPGQGLQFLFEYFSETQRNKGNFPGRFSGRQFSNSRSEMNVSTLELGDSALYLCASSSVGLETQYFGPGTRLLVL.

This clone showed up just a few times. The chain uses TRBV2 and TRBJ1-5; 8 nucleotides line up with TRBD1. V lost 7 bases to trimming and J lost 2 bases; unmatched junction nucleotides: 7. CDR1 is SNHLY, CDR2 FYNNEI, per germline. There are 15 residues in the CDR3. This CDR3 is CASNRQGIGNQPQHF. DNA of the CDR3: TGTGCCAGCAATAGACAGGGGATTGGCAATCAGCCCCAGCATTTT.

The J gene is TRBJ2-7, the V gene TRBV6-5; 7 bases map to TRBD2. Germline trimming cut 2 bases from V and 2 bases from J; bases unmatched to any gene: 6. Per germline, CDR1 MNHEY and CDR2 SVGAGI. The CDR3 runs 15 residues. CDR3 in DNA: TGTGCCAGCAGTTACAATAGCGGGTACCCCTACGAGCAGTACTTC. This translates into CASSYNSGYPYEQYF.